The 6 T cell receptor beta chains listed next were all sequenced from one sample in a study of T cell responses to AZD1222 COVID-19 vaccine. Only in-frame clones appear in the TCRdb table, and some are missing; sequencing was by immunoSEQ multiplex PCR. Among roughly 79,000 clones, around 92% were seen once, and the ten largest hold 6% to 8.5%. Sequenced material: peripheral blood, taken on day 0 of MenACWY control vaccination. These TCRs come from an adult in good health.

The V gene is TRBV19, the J gene TRBJ2-3; TRBD1 aligns across 7 bases. Germline loops: CDR1 LNHDA, CDR2 SQIVND (reference sequence). V shed 7 bases, J shed 4 bases, and the junction held 8 bases outside the gene matches. The CDR3 is 14 residues long. Here the CDR3 DNA reads TGTGCCAGTACCCCGACAGGGACCCCAGATACGCAGTATTTT. Translation: CASTPTGTPDTQYF. The full variable domain, completed using reference TRBV19 and TRBJ2-3, is DGGITQSPKYLFRKEGQNVTLSCEQNLNHDAMYWYRQDPGQGLRLIYYSQIVNDFQKGDIAEGYSVSREKKESFPLTVTSAQKNPTAFYLCASTPTGTPDTQYFGPGTRLTVL.

In this sample, this clone turned up a few times. The genes are TRBV5-1 and TRBJ2-1; D gene unclear. The CDR3 consists of 13 residues. Trimming cost V 4 bases and J 0 bases, with 5 bases left between them. Germline CDR1 is SGHRS and CDR2 is YFSETQ. The CDR3 bases are TGCGCCAGCAGCCGAGGCTCCTACAATGAGCAGTTCTTC. It yields the protein CASSRGSYNEQFF. Together with reference TRBV5-1 and TRBJ2-1, the CDR3 gives the full variable domain: KAGVTQTPRYLIKTRGQQVTLSCSPISGHRSVSWYQQTPGQGLQFLFEYFSETQRNKGNFPGRFSGRQFSNSRSEMNVSTLELGDSALYLCASSRGSYNEQFFGPGTRLTVL.

The chain carries TRBV5-4 and TRBJ1-4; tentative D call: TRBD1 (6 bases). Germline CDR1 and CDR2: SGHNT and YYREEE (reference sequence). There are 14 residues in the CDR3. The V end was cut by 4 bases, the J end by 3 bases, with 10 bases between. CDR3 residues: CASSQEGANEKLFF. As DNA, the CDR3 is TGTGCCAGCAGCCAGGAGGGGGCTAATGAAAAACTGTTTTTT.

This sequence joins TRBV6-2 or TRBV6-3 and TRBJ1-5; 7 positions match TRBD1. This CDR3 spans 16 amino acids. CDR1 is MNHEY and CDR2 is SVGEGT in the germline V gene. V lost 4 bases, J lost 3 bases, and 9 bases stayed unmatched. The CDR3 protein is CASSSMTGRTNQPQHF. CDR3 bases: TGTGCCAGCAGTTCTATGACAGGGAGGACCAATCAGCCCCAGCATTTT.

The rearrangement joins TRBV24-1 to TRBJ1-4; D possibly corresponds to TRBD1 (5 bases). V was shortened by 7 bases and J by 8 bases, with 22 bases between the two germline ends. CDR1 KGHDR and CDR2 SFDVKD come from the germline V gene. This CDR3 has 16 residues. CDR3: CATSGSGAGLKEKLFF. The CDR3 coding sequence is TGTGCCACCAGCGGTAGCGGGGCAGGGTTGAAAGAAAAACTGTTTTTT.

The rearrangement uses TRBV29-1 and TRBJ1-1; the D gene is possibly TRBD1 (5 bases). CDR1 SQVTM and CDR2 ANQGSEA come from the germline V gene. With 0 bases removed from V and 10 bases from J, the gap between germline ends came to 12 bases. The CDR3 has 12 residues. The CDR3 DNA reads as TGCAGCGTTGAAGACCGGGGGGGTGGAGCTTTCTTT. Translation: CSVEDRGGGAFF.